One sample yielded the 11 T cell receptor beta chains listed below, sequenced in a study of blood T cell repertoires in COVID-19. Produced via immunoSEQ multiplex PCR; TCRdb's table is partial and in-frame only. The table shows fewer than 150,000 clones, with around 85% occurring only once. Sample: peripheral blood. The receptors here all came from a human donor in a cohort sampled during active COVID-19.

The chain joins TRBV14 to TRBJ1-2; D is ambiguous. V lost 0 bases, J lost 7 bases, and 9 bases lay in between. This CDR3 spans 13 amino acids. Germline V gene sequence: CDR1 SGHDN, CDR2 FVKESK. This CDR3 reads CASSQDSWSGYTF. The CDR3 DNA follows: TGTGCCAGCAGCCAAGATTCCTGGAGTGGCTACACCTTC.

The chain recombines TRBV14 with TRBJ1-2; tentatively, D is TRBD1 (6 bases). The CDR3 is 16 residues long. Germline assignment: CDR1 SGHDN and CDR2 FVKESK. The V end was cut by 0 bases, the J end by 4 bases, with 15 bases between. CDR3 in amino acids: CASSQDLRGRGYGYTF. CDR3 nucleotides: TGTGCCAGCAGCCAAGATCTGAGGGGGAGAGGCTATGGCTACACCTTC.

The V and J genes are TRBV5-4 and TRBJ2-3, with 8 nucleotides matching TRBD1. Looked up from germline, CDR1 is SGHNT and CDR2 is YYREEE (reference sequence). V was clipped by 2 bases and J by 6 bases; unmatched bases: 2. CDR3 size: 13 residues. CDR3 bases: TGTGCCAGCAGCTTCCAGGGGGCGGATACGCAGTATTTT. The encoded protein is CASSFQGADTQYF.

CDR3 in amino acids: CASRVDQSGVGNTEAFF. The CDR3 DNA sequence: TGTGCCAGTAGAGTAGACCAGTCGGGGGTGGGGAACACTGAAGCTTTCTTT. This sequence joins TRBV19 and TRBJ1-1, with a weak D call TRBD1 (5 bases). CDR3 length: 17 residues. Trimming left V 6 bases short and J 1 base short, with 21 bases between. Germline values: CDR1 LNHDA, CDR2 SQIVND (reference sequence).

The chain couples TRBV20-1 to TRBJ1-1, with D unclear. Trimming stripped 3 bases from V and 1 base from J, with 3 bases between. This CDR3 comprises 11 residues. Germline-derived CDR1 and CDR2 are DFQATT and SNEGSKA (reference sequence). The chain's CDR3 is CSASGNTEAFF. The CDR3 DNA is TGCAGTGCTAGCGGGAACACTGAAGCTTTCTTT.

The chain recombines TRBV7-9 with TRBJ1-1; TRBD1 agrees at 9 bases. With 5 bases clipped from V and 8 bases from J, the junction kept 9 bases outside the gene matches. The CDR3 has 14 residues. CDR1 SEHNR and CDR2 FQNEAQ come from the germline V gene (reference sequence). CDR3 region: CASSGTGQGGEAFF. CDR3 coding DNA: TGTGCCAGCAGCGGGACAGGGCAAGGGGGCGAAGCTTTCTTT. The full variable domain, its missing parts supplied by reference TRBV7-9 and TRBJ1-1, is DTGVSQNPRHKITKRGQNVTFRCDPISEHNRLYWYRQTLGQGPEFLTYFQNEAQLEKSRLLSDRFSAERPKGSFSTLEIQRTEQGDSAMYLCASSGTGQGGEAFFGQGTRLTVV.

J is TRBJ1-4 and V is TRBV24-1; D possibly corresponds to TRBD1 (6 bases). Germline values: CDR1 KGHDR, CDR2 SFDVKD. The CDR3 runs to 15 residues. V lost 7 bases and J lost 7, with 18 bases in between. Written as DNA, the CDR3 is TGTGCCACCAGCCAGGGGAGTCAGGGGTTTGAAAAACTGTTTTTT. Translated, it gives CATSQGSQGFEKLFF.

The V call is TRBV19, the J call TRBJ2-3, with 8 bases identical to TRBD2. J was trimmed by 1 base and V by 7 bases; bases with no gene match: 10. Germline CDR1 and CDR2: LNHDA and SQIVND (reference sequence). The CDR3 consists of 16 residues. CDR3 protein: CASKSGGFIGTDTQYF. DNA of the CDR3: TGTGCCAGTAAAAGCGGGGGTTTTATTGGCACAGATACGCAGTATTTT.

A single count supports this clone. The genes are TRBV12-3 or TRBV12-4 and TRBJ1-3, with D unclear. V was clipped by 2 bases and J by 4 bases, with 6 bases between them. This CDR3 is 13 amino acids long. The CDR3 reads CASSLNAGNTIYF. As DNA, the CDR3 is TGTGCCAGCAGTTTAAATGCGGGAAACACCATATATTTT.

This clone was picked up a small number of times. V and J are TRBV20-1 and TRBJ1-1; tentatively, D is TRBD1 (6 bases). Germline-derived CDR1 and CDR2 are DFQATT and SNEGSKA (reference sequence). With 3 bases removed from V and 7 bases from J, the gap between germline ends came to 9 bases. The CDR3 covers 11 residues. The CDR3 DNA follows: TGCAGTGCTAGGGGGACATTTGAAGCTTTCTTT. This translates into CSARGTFEAFF.

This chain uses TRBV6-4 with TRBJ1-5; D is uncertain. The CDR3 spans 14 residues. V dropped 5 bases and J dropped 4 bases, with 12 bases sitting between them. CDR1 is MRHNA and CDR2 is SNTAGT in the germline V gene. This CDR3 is CASSLDPGNQPQHF. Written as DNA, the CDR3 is TGTGCCAGCAGTCTCGATCCGGGTAATCAGCCCCAGCATTTT.